The 23 T cell receptor beta chains listed next were all sequenced from one sample in a study of molecular identifiers for immune sequencing clone quantification. One entry per CDR3 protein results from TCRdb running MiXCR on the PCR reads. The repertoire has just under 650,000 distinct CDR3 sequences, just under 20% of them found once; the top ten carry roughly 0.85%. The sample was naive CD8+ T cells from blood, with Jurkat cell RNA spiked in. Subset given: FACS-sorted CD8+CD4-CCR7+CD45RA+ naive T cells. These receptor sequences come from a human donor in good health. Some libraries in this study had Jurkat cell RNA spiked in.

In this sample, this clonotype turned up a few times. The V gene is TRBV18, the J gene TRBJ2-5; the D gene is possibly TRBD2 (5 bases). The CDR3 runs 18 residues. Trimming took off 3 bases at V and 2 bases at J, with 22 bases between the two ends. Germline V CDR1 and CDR2: KGHSH, LQKENI. The CDR3 loop reads CASSPPVFGWEPQETQYF. CDR3 sequence (DNA): TGTGCCAGCTCACCGCCGGTCTTCGGGTGGGAGCCGCAAGAGACCCAGTACTTC.

This clonotype was recorded many times. The J gene is TRBJ2-3, the V gene TRBV7-9; 14 bases agree with TRBD2. Germline V gene sequence: CDR1 SEHNR, CDR2 FQNEAQ (reference sequence). The trim removed 5 bases at V and 1 base at J, leaving 5 bases unmatched. The CDR3 has 17 residues. CDR3 sequence reads: CASSPSGLAGGTDTQYF. The CDR3 nucleotides are TGTGCCAGCAGCCCCTCGGGACTAGCGGGGGGCACAGATACGCAGTATTTT.

As to this clonotype: Being one base from a much bigger clone, this may be a read error. The chain combines TRBV6-6 with TRBJ2-3; unclear D gene. The germline V gene has CDR1 MNHNY and CDR2 SVGAGI (reference sequence). The CDR3 has 13 residues. V lost 2 bases to trimming and J lost 4 bases, with 7 bases between them. This chain's CDR3 is CASSYLRSDTQYF. The CDR3 coding sequence is TGTGCCAGCAGTTACCTTAGATCAGATACGCAGTATTTT.

There are many counts of this clonotype. The rearrangement links TRBV6-2 or TRBV6-3 to TRBJ1-5; a weak D match, TRBD1 (5 bases). V dropped 5 bases and J dropped 6 bases, with 17 bases sitting between them. There are 15 residues in the CDR3. Germline V gene lookup returns CDR1 MNHEY and CDR2 SVGEGT. CDR3 amino acids: CASSQLWGVGQPQHF. In nucleotides, the CDR3 is TGTGCCAGCAGTCAACTGTGGGGGGTAGGTCAGCCCCAGCATTTT.

As concerns this clonotype: This clone may be a read error of a much larger clone one base away. The chain joins TRBV11-2 to TRBJ2-3, with TRBD2 matching over 7 bases. The CDR3 has 16 amino acids. Germline lookup yields CDR1 SGHAT and CDR2 FQNNGV. CDR3 region: CASSLSPSGNTGTQYF. DNA for the CDR3: TGTGCCAGCAGCTTATCCCCTAGCGGAAACACAGGTACGCAGTATTTT.

There are many counts of this clonotype. This sequence joins TRBV6-1 and TRBJ1-5; the D is unclear. V was trimmed by 2 bases and J by 6 bases, leaving 11 bases between them. There are 14 residues in the CDR3. The germline CDR1 and CDR2 sequences are MNHNS and SASEGT. The DNA of the CDR3 is TGTGCCAGCAGTGAATCTGGGGTCGGTCAGCCCCAGCATTTT. Protein sequence: CASSESGVGQPQHF.

This sequence joins TRBV4-3 and TRBJ1-1; no reliable D call. Germline V gene lookup returns CDR1 LGHNA and CDR2 YSLEER. The CDR3 is 15 amino acids. The V end was cut by 4 bases, the J end by 3 bases, with 15 bases between. The CDR3 is CASSLSDYVDTEAFF. In DNA form, the CDR3 reads TGCGCCAGCAGCCTTTCGGATTACGTTGACACTGAAGCTTTCTTT.

Concerning this clonotype: This may come from a read error, since a much larger clone is one base off. J is TRBJ2-3 and V is TRBV5-6; TRBD2 might be the D (5 bases). This CDR3 has 17 amino acids. Germline loops: CDR1 SGHDT, CDR2 YYEEEE. V lost 7 bases and J lost 0, with 21 bases in between. The CDR3 DNA sequence: TGTGCCAGCGGCCCCCGAACGGGAACCATTAGCACAGATACGCAGTATTTT. Translated, it gives CASGPRTGTISTDTQYF.

This clonotype was picked up a small number of times. The V and J genes are TRBV6-5 and TRBJ1-1; D might be TRBD1 (6 bases). This CDR3 region has 15 residues. The ends were cut back, 4 bases at V and 0 bases at J, with 12 bases in the middle. Germline V gene data show CDR1 as MNHEY and CDR2 as SVGAGI. The CDR3 region is CASSCSQGMNTEAFF. The CDR3 bases are TGTGCCAGCAGTTGCTCGCAGGGGATGAACACTGAAGCTTTCTTT.

The CDR3 DNA follows: TGTGCCAGCAGCATCCGGGAGCTCTACAATGAGCAGTTCTTC. This gives the protein CASSIRELYNEQFF. The gene calls are TRBV9 and TRBJ2-1, with D maybe TRBD2 (6 bases). This CDR3 contains 14 residues. The germline V gene has CDR1 SGDLS and CDR2 YYNGEE. Trimming stripped 4 bases from V and 3 bases from J, with 11 bases between.

In this sample, this clonotype turned up many times. The chain is built from TRBV7-6 and TRBJ2-7, with TRBD1 matching 12 bases. The CDR3 extends over 20 amino acids. V lost 5 bases and J lost 2; bases outside the gene matches: 19. The germline V gene has CDR1 SGHVS and CDR2 FNYEAQ. CDR3 DNA: TGTGCCAGCAGCCTTATAGCTTCCGGGACAGGGGGCTACAAAACCTACGAGCAGTACTTC. This encodes CASSLIASGTGGYKTYEQYF.

On this clonotype itself: One base away lies a much larger clone, so this may be a sequencing read error. The CDR3 carries no conserved terminal phenylalanine or tryptophan, so it likely arises from a read error. This chain uses TRBV27 with TRBJ1-1; maybe TRBD1 (5 bases). This CDR3 region has 15 residues. Germline CDR1 MNHEY, CDR2 SMNVEV (reference sequence). Trimming left V 1 base short and J 0 bases short, with 9 bases between. The DNA for the CDR3 is TGTGCCAGCAGTTTATACGGGGGTATGAACACTGAAGCTTTCCTT. This gives the protein CASSLYGGMNTEAFL.

This clonotype occurred many times. The DNA for the CDR3 is TGTGCCAGCTTTCCCACTGAAGCTTTCTTT. Translation gives CASFPTEAFF. J is TRBJ1-1 and V is TRBV7-9; no clear D gene. V dropped 8 bases and J dropped 4 bases, with 5 bases sitting between them. Germline V CDR1 and CDR2: SEHNR, FQNEAQ (reference sequence). CDR3 length equals 10 residues.

There are a few counts of this clonotype. The chain employs TRBV27 and TRBJ1-2, with D possibly being TRBD1 (6 bases). The length of the CDR3 is 13 residues. The V end was cut by 3 bases, the J end by 6 bases, with 11 bases between. Germline assignment: CDR1 MNHEY and CDR2 SMNVEV (reference sequence). The CDR3 DNA follows: TGTGCCAGCAGTTTTACAGGGCGGCATGGCTACACCTTC. Translated, it gives CASSFTGRHGYTF.

In this sample, this clonotype turned up many times. The V and J genes are TRBV6-6 and TRBJ1-4; no clear D gene. The CDR3 totals 11 residues. CDR1 is MNHNY, CDR2 SVGAGI, per germline (reference sequence). V was clipped by 2 bases and J by 10 bases, with 5 bases between them. The CDR3 nucleotides are TGTGCCAGCAGTTACGACGGAAAACTGTTTTTT. This encodes CASSYDGKLFF.

This clonotype was observed many times. The chain is built from TRBV4-1 and TRBJ1-4; D is unclear. Germline CDR1 is MGHRA and CDR2 is YSYEKL. The V end was cut by 4 bases, the J end by 8 bases, with 17 bases between. The CDR3 covers 15 residues. Here the CDR3 DNA reads TGCGCCAGCAGCCCCACGGGCGGTACTAGCGAAAAACTGTTTTTT. Translated: CASSPTGGTSEKLFF.

This clonotype was recorded at least ten times. The V and J genes are TRBV24-1 and TRBJ2-3; 12 bases map to TRBD1. The junction had 6 bases not matched to a gene; V was cut back by 7 bases and J by 5 bases. Germline values: CDR1 KGHDR, CDR2 SFDVKD. The CDR3 contains 15 residues. CDR3 in DNA: TGTGCCACCAGCCGGGACAGGGGGCAGGAAGATACGCAGTATTTT. Translation gives CATSRDRGQEDTQYF.

The rearrangement links TRBV20-1 to TRBJ2-7, with 7 bases aligning to TRBD2. Germline CDR1 DFQATT, CDR2 SNEGSKA (reference sequence). This CDR3 contains 17 residues. V was clipped by 6 bases and J by 2 bases; unmatched bases: 19. In DNA, the CDR3 is TGCAGTGCCAATAAACTTCAGCCCGGACTAGGAACCTACGAGCAGTACTTC. It translates to CSANKLQPGLGTYEQYF.

The table lists this clonotype with many counts. The rearrangement links TRBV27 to TRBJ2-3; no reliable D call. The V and J ends lost 6 bases and 5 bases respectively, with 9 bases between them. The CDR3 consists of 12 residues. The germline V gene has CDR1 MNHEY and CDR2 SMNVEV (reference sequence). For the CDR3, the DNA is TGTGCCAGCAGCCTCTTTGGAGATACGCAGTATTTT. This encodes CASSLFGDTQYF.

This clonotype was detected ten times or more. The rearrangement links TRBV6-5 to TRBJ2-3; no reliable D call. V lost 0 bases to trimming and J lost 4 bases, with 5 bases between them. Per germline, CDR1 MNHEY and CDR2 SVGAGI. The length of the CDR3 is 13 residues. The CDR3 DNA reads TGTGCCAGCAGTTACTCTCTAGCAGATACGCAGTATTTT. Protein: CASSYSLADTQYF.

This clonotype has a count of ten or more. The chain employs TRBV29-1 and TRBJ1-3, with TRBD1 matching 9 bases. Unmatched junction bases numbered 5, after V lost 3 bases and J lost 2 bases. The CDR3 contains 15 residues. Germline CDR1 is SQVTM and CDR2 is ANQGSEA. CDR3 residues: CSVDWGQGTGNTIYF. The DNA for the CDR3 is TGCAGCGTTGATTGGGGACAGGGAACTGGAAACACCATATATTTT. The full variable domain, its missing parts supplied by reference TRBV29-1 and TRBJ1-3, is SAVISQKPSRDICQRGTSLTIQCQVDSQVTMMFWYRQQPGQSLTLIATANQGSEATYESGFVIDKFPISRPNLTFSTLTVSNMSPEDSSIYLCSVDWGQGTGNTIYFGEGSWLTVV.

The table lists this clonotype with a few counts. The chain links TRBV20-1 to TRBJ2-7; 12 bases fit TRBD2. After removal of 0 bases from V and 2 bases from J, the junction contained 11 bases not matched to a gene. Germline values: CDR1 DFQATT, CDR2 SNEGSKA (reference sequence). The CDR3 is 18 amino acids. The CDR3, as DNA: TGCAGTGCTAGAGATCGGGAACTAGCGGGAGGTCGGACCTACGAGCAGTACTTC. Residues: CSARDRELAGGRTYEQYF.

The rearrangement links TRBV12-3 or TRBV12-4 to TRBJ1-1; D might be TRBD1 (5 bases). Trimming stripped 7 bases from V and 0 bases from J, with 12 bases between. CDR3 length equals 14 residues. The CDR3 coding sequence is TGTGCCAGCACCGGGGGGACGGTGAACACTGAAGCTTTCTTT. It is translated as CASTGGTVNTEAFF.